The rows below give T cell receptor beta chains drawn from one sample of a study of cytomegalovirus exposure and HLA in healthy donors. Generated by immunoSEQ multiplex PCR, the TCRdb table keeps only in-frame clones and is missing some. The sample includes about 160,000 clones, approximately 74% of them seen just once. Input material: PBMCs. The source of these receptors is a young woman in good health and CMV-seronegative. The CDR3 runs from the conserved cysteine through the conserved F or W. A D gene is named only where the DNA matches it firmly. For some rows the clone size is stated as once, few or many, or as a class when expanded; others skip it.

cdr3_aa: CASVLLAGGPNEQFF
cdr3_nt: TGTGCCAGCGTCCTACTAGCGGGGGGACCTAATGAGCAGTTCTTC
clone_size: NA
j_call: TRBJ2-1
v_call: TRBV18
d_call: TRBD2

cdr3_aa: CATLTTYTQYF
cdr3_nt: TGTGCCACCTTGACTACGTATACGCAGTATTTT
clone_size: few
j_call: TRBJ2-3
v_call: TRBV19
d_call: NA

cdr3_aa: CASSLSFLSYEQYF
cdr3_nt: TGTGCCAGCAGTTTATCCTTTCTCTCCTACGAGCAGTACTTC
clone_size: NA
j_call: TRBJ2-7
v_call: TRBV27
d_call: NA

cdr3_aa: CSVEGQSYGYTF
cdr3_nt: TGCAGCGTTGAAGGACAGAGCTATGGCTACACCTTC
clone_size: NA
j_call: TRBJ1-2
v_call: TRBV29-1
d_call: NA

cdr3_aa: CASSHGAGGYEQYF
cdr3_nt: TGTGCCAGCAGCCACGGAGCGGGAGGGTACGAGCAGTACTTC
clone_size: NA
j_call: TRBJ2-7
v_call: TRBV14
d_call: TRBD2

cdr3_aa: CASSGSGRGLDEQFF
cdr3_nt: TGTGCCAGCAGCGGGTCCGGGCGGGGGTTGGATGAGCAGTTCTTC
clone_size: NA
j_call: TRBJ2-1
v_call: TRBV9
d_call: TRBD2

cdr3_aa: CASSFGGTSFYEQFF
cdr3_nt: TGTGCCAGCAGCTTTGGGGGGACTAGCTTTTATGAGCAGTTCTTC
clone_size: few
j_call: TRBJ2-1
v_call: TRBV5-4
d_call: TRBD2

cdr3_aa: CSVEQGGSPLHF
cdr3_nt: TGCAGCGTTGAACAGGGGGGTTCACCCCTCCACTTT
clone_size: NA
j_call: TRBJ1-6
v_call: TRBV29-1
d_call: TRBD1

cdr3_aa: CASSYSGEGNTIYF
cdr3_nt: TGTGCCAGCAGTTATTCCGGGGAAGGAAACACCATATATTTT
clone_size: NA
j_call: TRBJ1-3
v_call: TRBV6-5
d_call: NA

cdr3_aa: CASSQGTRQETQYF
cdr3_nt: TGTGCCAGCAGCCAAGGGACTAGGCAAGAGACCCAGTACTTC
clone_size: once
j_call: TRBJ2-5
v_call: TRBV5-4
d_call: TRBD2

cdr3_aa: CASSHPGGAPNYGYTF
cdr3_nt: TGTGCCAGCAGCCACCCCGGGGGTGCCCCTAACTATGGCTACACCTTC
clone_size: NA
j_call: TRBJ1-2
v_call: TRBV9
d_call: NA

cdr3_aa: CASRSTGRDQPQHF
cdr3_nt: TGTGCCAGCAGATCTACAGGGAGGGATCAGCCCCAGCATTTT
clone_size: once
j_call: TRBJ1-5
v_call: TRBV2
d_call: NA

cdr3_aa: CASRGSFMTGELFF
cdr3_nt: TGTGCCAGCAGGGGTAGCTTTATGACCGGGGAGCTGTTTTTT
clone_size: few
j_call: TRBJ2-2
v_call: TRBV2
d_call: NA

cdr3_aa: CASSPREGGYGYTF
cdr3_nt: TGTGCCAGCAGCCCGAGGGAAGGAGGCTATGGCTACACCTTC
clone_size: NA
j_call: TRBJ1-2
v_call: TRBV7-2
d_call: NA

cdr3_aa: CSVDRAGGTGELFF
cdr3_nt: TGCAGCGTTGACCGGGCCGGGGGTACCGGGGAGCTGTTTTTT
clone_size: few
j_call: TRBJ2-2
v_call: TRBV29-1
d_call: NA

cdr3_aa: CAISQINTEAFF
cdr3_nt: TGTGCCATCAGTCAAATCAACACTGAAGCTTTCTTT
clone_size: NA
j_call: TRBJ1-1
v_call: TRBV10-3
d_call: NA

cdr3_aa: CASRGQGASTEAFF
cdr3_nt: TGTGCCAGCAGGGGACAGGGGGCCAGCACTGAAGCTTTCTTT
clone_size: NA
j_call: TRBJ1-1
v_call: TRBV7-6
d_call: TRBD1

cdr3_aa: CASSYLGQLLPEAFF
cdr3_nt: TGTGCCAGCAGTTATCTAGGACAGTTATTACCTGAAGCTTTCTTT
clone_size: NA
j_call: TRBJ1-1
v_call: TRBV6-6
d_call: NA

cdr3_aa: CASSQELTKGNGYTF
cdr3_nt: TGCGCCAGCAGCCAAGAGCTAACCAAGGGGAATGGCTACACCTTC
clone_size: NA
j_call: TRBJ1-2
v_call: TRBV4-1
d_call: NA

cdr3_aa: CASSLGPNPHNEQFF
cdr3_nt: TGTGCCAGCAGTCTGGGGCCGAACCCCCACAATGAGCAGTTCTTC
clone_size: NA
j_call: TRBJ2-1
v_call: TRBV28
d_call: NA

cdr3_aa: CAWSHSGNQPQHF
cdr3_nt: TGTGCCTGGAGTCACAGCGGGAATCAGCCCCAGCATTTT
clone_size: NA
j_call: TRBJ1-5
v_call: TRBV30
d_call: NA

cdr3_aa: CASASGGRTDTQYF
cdr3_nt: TGTGCCAGCGCGTCGGGAGGGAGGACAGATACGCAGTATTTT
clone_size: NA
j_call: TRBJ2-3
v_call: TRBV28
d_call: TRBD2

cdr3_aa: CASSHTPGAVYGYTF
cdr3_nt: TGCGCCAGCAGCCATACCCCAGGGGCTGTCTATGGCTACACCTTC
clone_size: NA
j_call: TRBJ1-2
v_call: TRBV4-3
d_call: NA

cdr3_aa: CATSPSGRGSYNEQFF
cdr3_nt: TGTGCCACCAGCCCTAGCGGGAGAGGGTCCTACAATGAGCAGTTCTTC
clone_size: NA
j_call: TRBJ2-1
v_call: TRBV15
d_call: TRBD2

cdr3_aa: CASSSLGGWVQYF
cdr3_nt: TGTGCCAGCAGCTCGCTAGGTGGGTGGGTTCAGTACTTC
clone_size: few
j_call: TRBJ2-4
v_call: TRBV11-1
d_call: NA

cdr3_aa: CASSELTGDKETQYF
cdr3_nt: TGTGCCAGCAGTGAATTAACAGGGGATAAGGAGACCCAGTACTTC
clone_size: few
j_call: TRBJ2-5
v_call: TRBV2
d_call: TRBD1

cdr3_aa: CAIRRGPKETQYF
cdr3_nt: TGTGCCATCCGCAGGGGGCCTAAAGAGACCCAGTACTTC
clone_size: NA
j_call: TRBJ2-5
v_call: TRBV2
d_call: TRBD1

cdr3_aa: CASRKWTASNYGYTF
cdr3_nt: TGTGCCAGCAGGAAGTGGACAGCGAGTAACTATGGCTACACCTTC
clone_size: NA
j_call: TRBJ1-2
v_call: TRBV6-1
d_call: NA

cdr3_aa: CASSLAGAGYEQYF
cdr3_nt: TGTGCCAGCAGCTTAGCCGGGGCGGGATACGAGCAGTACTTC
clone_size: NA
j_call: TRBJ2-7
v_call: TRBV7-9
d_call: NA

cdr3_aa: CASSSLAGGRYNEQFF
cdr3_nt: TGTGCCAGCAGCTCGTTAGCGGGGGGCAGGTACAATGAGCAGTTCTTC
clone_size: few
j_call: TRBJ2-1
v_call: TRBV7-9
d_call: TRBD2

cdr3_aa: CASSVAGIGNTIYF
cdr3_nt: TGTGCCAGCAGCGTAGCTGGCATCGGAAACACCATATATTTT
clone_size: NA
j_call: TRBJ1-3
v_call: TRBV9
d_call: NA

cdr3_aa: CASSLAGTTSDEQFF
cdr3_nt: TGTGCCAGCAGCTTAGCGGGAACCACCTCGGATGAGCAGTTCTTC
clone_size: NA
j_call: TRBJ2-1
v_call: TRBV11-3
d_call: NA

cdr3_aa: CASSVGVGAQETQYF
cdr3_nt: TGTGCCAGCAGCGTAGGAGTGGGCGCGCAAGAGACCCAGTACTTC
clone_size: NA
j_call: TRBJ2-5
v_call: TRBV9
d_call: NA

cdr3_aa: CASRGGGDYTQYF
cdr3_nt: TGCGCCAGCAGAGGGGGGGGAGACTATACGCAGTATTTT
clone_size: NA
j_call: TRBJ2-3
v_call: TRBV5-1
d_call: NA

cdr3_aa: CASSLRQGSHTEAFF
cdr3_nt: TGTGCCAGCAGTTTAAGACAGGGTAGTCACACTGAAGCTTTCTTT
clone_size: few
j_call: TRBJ1-1
v_call: TRBV28
d_call: TRBD1

cdr3_aa: CASSLAQGSRNEAFF
cdr3_nt: TGTGCCAGCAGTTTAGCACAGGGGTCAAGGAATGAAGCTTTCTTT
clone_size: NA
j_call: TRBJ1-1
v_call: TRBV28
d_call: TRBD1

cdr3_aa: CASSFDRQQETQYF
cdr3_nt: TGCGCCAGCAGCTTTGATAGACAGCAAGAGACCCAGTACTTC
clone_size: NA
j_call: TRBJ2-5
v_call: TRBV5-1
d_call: NA